This T cell receptor (beta chain) comes out of a study of T cell clones after liver transplantation. Study details: Without induction therapy, subjects received standard immunosuppression until 12-24 months post-transplant. Study-wide results and caveats: Low donor cell numbers restricted donor-reactive repertoire measurement in a couple of subjects. Migration into the graft, not deletion, may explain lost graft donor-reactive T cells.

Sorting of unstimulated PBMCs yielded separate CD3+CD4+ and CD3+CD8+ fractions. Remarks on this clone: Its target is not known.

Data came from immunoSEQ multiplex PCR; TCRdb stores just in-frame clones and leaves some out. This table holds about 75,000 clones, approximately 81% found once. The source of this sequence is a human patient who received a liver transplant. These T cells may partly come from the graft donor. The sequencing used CD4+ T cells from blood, collected around 50 months after liver transplant.

Here the CDR3 reads CASSHDDGDRNTIYF. The CDR3 DNA reads as TGTGCCAGCAGCCATGACGATGGGGACAGAAACACCATATATTTT. The chain combines TRBV6-5 with TRBJ1-3; weak D call: TRBD1 (6 bases). The CDR3 spans 15 residues. CDR1 MNHEY and CDR2 SVGAGI come from the germline V gene. V lost 6 bases to trimming and J lost 5 bases, with 17 bases between them.